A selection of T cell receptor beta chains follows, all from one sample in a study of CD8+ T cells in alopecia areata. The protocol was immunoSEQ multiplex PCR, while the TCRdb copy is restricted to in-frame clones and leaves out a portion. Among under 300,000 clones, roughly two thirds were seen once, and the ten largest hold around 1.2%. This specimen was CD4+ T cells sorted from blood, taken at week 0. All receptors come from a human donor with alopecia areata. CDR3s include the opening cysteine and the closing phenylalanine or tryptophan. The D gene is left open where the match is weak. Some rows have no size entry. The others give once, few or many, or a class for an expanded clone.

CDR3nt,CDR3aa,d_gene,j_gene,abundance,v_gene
TGTGCCAGCACGGAAACAGGGGATGCGGAGACCCAGTACTTC,CASTETGDAETQYF,TRBD1,TRBJ2-5,NA,TRBV6-6
TGCAGCGTTGTGGTTTGGGGTTTACATGAAAAACTGTTTTTT,CSVVVWGLHEKLFF,NA,TRBJ1-4,NA,TRBV29-1
TGTGCCAGCAGCTTAGACGTTGGTACGCAGTATTTT,CASSLDVGTQYF,NA,TRBJ2-3,NA,TRBV7-8
TGTGCCAGCAGCCCGACAGGGGGCCCGGGTGAAGCTTTCTTT,CASSPTGGPGEAFF,TRBD1,TRBJ1-1,NA,TRBV7-3
TGCAGCGTTGCGGGACAGCCCCTTCAGGAAGCTTTCTTT,CSVAGQPLQEAFF,TRBD1,TRBJ1-1,NA,TRBV29-1
TGTGCCAGCAGCTTGACACCGAGGGCTGAAGCTTTCTTT,CASSLTPRAEAFF,NA,TRBJ1-1,NA,TRBV5-6
TGTGCCTGGAGGCCCATAGGGGACCCGCACGTCTTC,CAWRPIGDPHVF,NA,TRBJ2-1,NA,TRBV30
TGTGCCAGCAGTGAAAGCCCTTCCGGACAGGGCAAGGACGGGGAGCTGTTTTTT,CASSESPSGQGKDGELFF,TRBD1,TRBJ2-2,few,TRBV25-1
TGTGCCAGCAGCGTGGACGGCAATCAGCCCCAGCATTTT,CASSVDGNQPQHF,NA,TRBJ1-5,NA,TRBV9
TGTGCCAGCAGCTTTAGGGTCTCTGGGGCCAACGTCCTGACTTTC,CASSFRVSGANVLTF,NA,TRBJ2-6,NA,TRBV5-6